This TCR beta chain came from a study of control samples from healthy donors and cancer patients. The repertoire was sequenced with immunoSEQ multiplex PCR; TCRdb's copy has only in-frame clones and lacks some. The sample gives approximately 90,000 clones, approximately 86% of which show up once; about 21% is in the top ten. This receptor was obtained from a man under 40 in good health. The sample consisted of blood.

The CDR3 coding sequence is TGTGCCAGCTCACCACTTGGGGGTAACGGCTACGAGCAGTACTTC. It yields the protein CASSPLGGNGYEQYF. The V gene is TRBV18, the J gene TRBJ2-7; D tentatively fits TRBD1 or TRBD2 (5 bases each). The length of the CDR3 is 15 residues. Per the germline V gene, CDR1 is KGHSH and CDR2 is LQKENI. V was clipped by 1 base and J by 3 bases, with 13 bases between them.